This record covers a single TCR beta chain. The data were produced by immunoSEQ multiplex PCR, yet TCRdb's version contains in-frame clones alone and is incomplete. This table holds about 130,000 clones, roughly 94% found once. The entry originates in a study of control samples from healthy donors and cancer patients. The length of the CDR3 is 15 residues. Per the germline V gene, CDR1 is LNHDA and CDR2 is SQIVND (reference sequence). The ends were cut back, 3 bases at V and 4 bases at J, with 15 bases in the middle. The V call is TRBV19, the J call TRBJ1-1; a possible D gene is TRBD1 (6 bases). The sequence was collected from a man aged 55 to 70 with colorectal cancer. Source material: PBMCs. The CDR3 coding sequence is TGTGCCAGTAGTATTCGGGGGGCCCAGGGCACTGAAGCTTTCTTT. Its protein product is CASSIRGAQGTEAFF.